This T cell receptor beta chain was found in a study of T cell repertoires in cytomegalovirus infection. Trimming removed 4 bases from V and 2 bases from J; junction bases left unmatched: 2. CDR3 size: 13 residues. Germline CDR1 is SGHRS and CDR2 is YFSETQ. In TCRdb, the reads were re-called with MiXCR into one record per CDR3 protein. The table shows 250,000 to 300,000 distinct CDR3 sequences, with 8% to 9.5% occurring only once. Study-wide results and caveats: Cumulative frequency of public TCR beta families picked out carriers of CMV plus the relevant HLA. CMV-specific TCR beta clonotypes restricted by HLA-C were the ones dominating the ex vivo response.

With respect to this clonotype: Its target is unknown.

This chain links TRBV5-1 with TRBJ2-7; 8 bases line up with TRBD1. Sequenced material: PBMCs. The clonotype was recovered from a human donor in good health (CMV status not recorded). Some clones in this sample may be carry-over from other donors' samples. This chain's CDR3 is CASSKDRAYEQYF. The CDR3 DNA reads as TGCGCCAGCAGCAAGGACAGGGCCTACGAGCAGTACTTC.